Listed below are T cell receptor beta chains from one sample, sequenced in a study of identical twins. TCRdb recomputed calls from the 5' RACE reads with MiXCR, one row per CDR3 protein. The table lists under 1 million distinct CDR3 sequences, 12% of them singletons. These data are also associated with another study on yellow fever vaccine responses in identical twins.

Sequencing was performed on PBMCs. All receptors come from a woman aged 18-35 years in good health. Each CDR3 is given with its conserved first and last residue. A D gene is named only where the DNA matches it firmly. Not every row has a clone size; where given, it reads once, few, many or a size class.

J	length	size	V	D	DNA	CDR3
TRBJ1-2	15	few	TRBV28	TRBD1	TGTGCCAGCAGGCGACAGGGGGCCGGCGATAATGGCTACACCTTC	CASRRQGAGDNGYTF
TRBJ2-3	15	NA	TRBV5-5	TRBD2	TGTGCCAGCAACTCGCTAGCGGGAACCACAGATACGCAGTATTTT	CASNSLAGTTDTQYF
TRBJ2-1	18	many	TRBV6-5	NA	TGTGCCAGCAGTTACGGCCCCCGGCAGCGGAGCTCCTACAATGAGCAGTTCTTC	CASSYGPRQRSSYNEQFF
TRBJ2-7	17	NA	TRBV11-3	NA	TGTGCCAGCAGCTTTAAGGCGGAGGGCCCCCTCTCCTACGAGCAGTACTTC	CASSFKAEGPLSYEQYF
TRBJ2-5	17	few	TRBV5-1	NA	TGCGCCAGCAGCTTGGTCTTGTATGAAGTCGGGAAAGAGACCCAGTACTTC	CASSLVLYEVGKETQYF
TRBJ2-5	15	NA	TRBV7-2	TRBD2	TGTGCCAGCAGCTTAGATCCTAGCGGGAGTGAGACCCAGTACTTC	CASSLDPSGSETQYF
TRBJ2-7	16	few	TRBV7-8	TRBD1	TGTGCCAGCAGCTTAGTTTCGGGACAGGGTTCCTACGAGCAGTACTTC	CASSLVSGQGSYEQYF
TRBJ1-1	13	few	TRBV29-1	NA	TGCAGCGTGAAACAGGGCTTTGGCACTGAAGCTTTCTTT	CSVKQGFGTEAFF
TRBJ2-2	14	many	TRBV21-1	NA	TGTGCCAGCAGCAAAGCGGGGGGCATCGGGGAGCTGTTTTTT	CASSKAGGIGELFF
TRBJ2-1	15	few	TRBV7-3	TRBD2	TGTGCCAGCAGTCTAGCGGAGGGCTTCTACAATGAGCAGTTCTTC	CASSLAEGFYNEQFF